The rows below give T cell receptor beta chains drawn from one sample of a study of memory CD4+ T cells and cytomegalovirus serostatus. TCRdb keeps only in-frame clones here, not all; method: immunoSEQ multiplex PCR. The table has 45,000 to 65,000 clones, approximately 80% seen once. The material sequenced was memory CD4+ T cells from blood. These receptors were taken from an adult in good health and CMV-seronegative. The CDR3 runs from the conserved cysteine through the conserved F or W. Each record gives: V gene, clone size, D gene, J gene, CDR3 protein, CDR3 DNA. A D gene is named only where the DNA matches it firmly. For some rows the clone size is stated as once, few or many, or as a class when expanded; others skip it.

>TRBV18|NA|NA|TRBJ2-7
CASSATRLDGGYEQYF
TGTGCCAGTTCCGCGACCAGATTAGACGGGGGCTACGAGCAGTACTTC
>TRBV7-2|NA|NA|TRBJ1-5
CASSLARGGNQPQHF
TGTGCCAGCAGCTTAGCTAGGGGAGGCAATCAGCCCCAGCATTTT
>TRBV18|NA|NA|TRBJ2-5
CASSPKETQYF
TGTGCCAGCTCACCCAAAGAGACCCAGTACTTC
>TRBV6-5|once|TRBD1|TRBJ1-4
CASSYRQGNEKLFF
TGTGCCAGCAGTTACCGACAGGGGAATGAAAAACTGTTTTTT
>TRBV28|NA|NA|TRBJ1-2
CASSLSDSSYGYTF
TGTGCCAGCAGTTTATCCGACAGCAGCTATGGCTACACCTTC
>TRBV7-3|NA|NA|TRBJ1-6
CASSLSGGDNSPLHF
TGTGCCAGCAGCTTATCGGGGGGCGATAATTCACCCCTCCACTTT
>TRBV29-1|NA|NA|TRBJ2-3
CSVSSTDTQYF
TGCAGCGTTTCTAGTACAGATACGCAGTATTTT
>TRBV5-1|NA|TRBD1|TRBJ1-1
CASSRMDRGENTEAFF
TGCGCCAGCAGCCGAATGGACAGGGGGGAGAACACTGAAGCTTTCTTT
>TRBV30|NA|NA|TRBJ1-2
CAWTGQNPYGYTF
TGTGCCTGGACCGGACAGAATCCCTATGGCTACACCTTC
>TRBV5-1|NA|TRBD1|TRBJ1-2
CASSLEGTGDYGYTF
TGCGCCAGCAGCTTGGAGGGGACAGGGGATTATGGCTACACCTTC
>TRBV28|NA|TRBD1|TRBJ1-2
CASRTSGGANGYTF
TGTGCCAGCAGGACCTCAGGGGGCGCGAATGGCTACACCTTC
>TRBV7-2|NA|TRBD1|TRBJ1-2
CASSRMEGQGGYGYTF
TGTGCCAGCAGCCGAATGGAAGGACAGGGTGGCTATGGCTACACCTTC
>TRBV19|NA|NA|TRBJ1-5
CASKNTNQPQHF
TGTGCCAGTAAGAACACCAATCAGCCCCAGCATTTT
>TRBV4-2|NA|TRBD1|TRBJ1-2
CASSQVQGGGYTF
TGTGCCAGCAGCCAAGTTCAGGGGGGTGGCTACACCTTC
>TRBV4-2|few|NA|TRBJ1-6
CASSQEGTPSSYNSPLHF
TGTGCCAGCAGCCAAGAAGGGACGCCGAGCTCCTATAATTCACCCCTCCACTTT
>TRBV27|NA|NA|TRBJ2-7
CASSLHDRSYEQYF
TGTGCCAGCAGTTTACATGACAGGTCCTACGAGCAGTACTTC
>TRBV10-3|few|NA|TRBJ2-2
CAISESYTGELFF
TGTGCCATCAGTGAGTCGTACACCGGGGAGCTGTTTTTT
>TRBV5-1|few|NA|TRBJ1-2
CASSLASHLADGYTF
TGCGCCAGCAGCTTGGCGTCGCACCTAGCGGATGGCTACACCTTC
>TRBV7-9|NA|TRBD1|TRBJ1-1
CASSLDTGGLQAFF
TGTGCCAGCAGCTTAGACACAGGGGGCTTACAAGCTTTCTTT
>TRBV19|NA|NA|TRBJ1-2
CASSKPLGLYGYTF
TGTGCCAGTAGTAAGCCCCTCGGGCTTTATGGCTACACCTTC
>TRBV27|once|NA|TRBJ1-3
CASSLTPTGNTIYF
TGTGCCAGCAGTTTAACCCCGACAGGAAACACCATATATTTT
>TRBV7-3|NA|NA|TRBJ2-2
CASSLKLLTNTGELFF
TGTGCCAGCAGCTTAAAATTACTAACGAACACCGGGGAGCTGTTTTTT
>TRBV21-1|few|NA|TRBJ1-1
CASTKAGTGTDTEAFF
TGTGCCAGCACCAAGGCGGGAACCGGTACGGACACTGAAGCTTTCTTT
>TRBV5-1|NA|NA|TRBJ2-2
CASSLDGQNTGELFF
TGCGCCAGCAGCCTGGACGGACAGAACACCGGGGAGCTGTTTTTT
>TRBV19|NA|NA|TRBJ2-1
CASSIGSTGNEQFF
TGTGCCAGTAGTATAGGGTCCACGGGGAACGAGCAGTTCTTC
>TRBV5-1|NA|NA|TRBJ2-5
CASSLGQQETQYF
TGCGCCAGCAGCTTGGGACAGCAAGAGACCCAGTACTTC
>TRBV29-1|NA|TRBD1|TRBJ2-6
CSDPSGGQGAFSGANVLTF
TGCAGCGACCCAAGTGGAGGACAGGGGGCCTTCTCTGGGGCCAACGTCCTGACTTTC
>TRBV30|NA|NA|TRBJ2-6
CAWRGRFSGANVLTF
TGTGCCTGGAGAGGCCGGTTCTCTGGGGCCAACGTCCTGACTTTC
>TRBV6-6|few|TRBD2|TRBJ2-3
CASSYSGGARDTQYF
TGTGCCAGCAGTTATTCCGGGGGGGCTAGAGATACGCAGTATTTT
>TRBV2|NA|TRBD2|TRBJ2-3
CASLRGHSGGADTQYF
TGTGCCAGCTTGAGAGGCCACAGCGGGGGGGCAGATACGCAGTATTTT
>TRBV2|NA|NA|TRBJ1-6
CASSSETVLSSPLHF
TGTGCCAGCAGTTCAGAGACAGTTTTAAGTTCACCCCTCCACTTT
>TRBV27|NA|TRBD2|TRBJ2-5
CAIWPSGGRKTQYF
TGTGCCATCTGGCCCAGCGGGGGGAGGAAGACCCAGTACTTC
>TRBV6-1|once|NA|TRBJ1-2
CASSDWSGGRDGYTF
TGTGCCAGCAGTGACTGGTCAGGTGGTAGAGATGGCTACACCTTC
>TRBV19|NA|NA|TRBJ1-1
CASSPRVGGSNTEAFF
TGTGCCAGTAGTCCCAGGGTGGGGGGAAGTAACACTGAAGCTTTCTTT
>TRBV2|NA|TRBD1|TRBJ2-1
CASRAQGARGNEQFF
TGTGCCAGCAGGGCACAGGGGGCAAGGGGTAATGAGCAGTTCTTC
>TRBV5-1|NA|NA|TRBJ1-4
CASSFQGGGVEKLFF
TGCGCCAGCAGCTTCCAAGGGGGGGGAGTTGAAAAACTGTTTTTT
>TRBV27|NA|NA|TRBJ1-3
CASSLNNLSGNTIYF
TGTGCCAGCAGTTTAAACAACCTCTCTGGAAACACCATATATTTT
>TRBV5-1|NA|TRBD1|TRBJ2-1
CASFLTSGQHNEQFF
TGCGCCAGCTTCCTGACATCGGGACAGCACAATGAGCAGTTCTTC
>TRBV7-9|NA|NA|TRBJ1-4
CASSRQLNEKLFF
TGTGCCAGCAGTCGACAGTTAAATGAAAAACTGTTTTTT
>TRBV7-6|NA|NA|TRBJ2-5
CASSVGRTFETQYF
TGTGCCAGCAGCGTAGGGCGGACGTTTGAGACCCAGTACTTC